This entry describes one T cell receptor beta chain. Its antigen remains unidentified. TCRdb reprocessed the RT-PCR reads via MiXCR and lists one record per CDR3 protein. The profile shows 600,000 to 850,000 distinct CDR3 sequences, 14% of them singletons. The sample comes from a study of response to subunit inactivated influenza vaccine. Study-wide points: Authors suggested seasonal influenza vaccinations each recruit few new T cells.

The V gene end was trimmed by 6 bases and the J gene end by 8 bases; junction bases not matched to a gene: 16. The CDR3 contains 16 residues. The germline V gene has CDR1 MDHEN and CDR2 SYDVKM. This chain connects TRBV28 to TRBJ2-1, with 7 positions matching TRBD1. Sequenced here: PBMCs from blood, sampled around two weeks before vaccination. The clonotype was recovered from a man aged 50 or older who received an inactivated influenza vaccine. The CDR3 region has the DNA TGTGCCAGCAGATACAGGGGCTGGGGATTAGCTGATGAGCAGTTCTTC. Translation gives CASRYRGWGLADEQFF.